The T cell receptor beta chain under discussion was sequenced for a study of T-cell reconstitution after alpha-beta-depleted transplantation in children. This clonotype turned up a few times. Using unique molecular identifiers, the investigators prepared the TCRbeta library. TCRdb recomputed calls from the PCR reads with MiXCR, one row per CDR3 protein. The sample contains around 530,000 distinct CDR3 sequences, 30% to 35% of which appear only once. Germline V gene sequence: CDR1 SGHTA, CDR2 FQGNSA. The V gene end was trimmed by 4 bases and the J gene end by 4 bases; junction bases not matched to a gene: 6. The CDR3 consists of 15 residues.

The TCR sequence derives from a human donor who donated a stem cell graft to a child with aplastic anemia. The V and J genes are TRBV7-2 and TRBJ2-1, with TRBD1 matching over 8 bases. This specimen consisted of PBMCs from the stem cell graft donor, obtained from the stem cell graft. This CDR3 is CASSSRTGKYNEQFF. The CDR3 coding sequence is TGTGCCAGCAGCTCTCGGACAGGGAAATACAATGAGCAGTTCTTC.